This TCR beta chain was found in a study of blood T cells in healthy people across ages. Whole-study context: Template-switching capture recovered about one barcoded beta molecule per two T cells.

This CDR3 is 15 amino acids long. V trimming: 1 base; J trimming: 2 bases; junction bases outside the gene matches: 3. Germline V CDR1 and CDR2: SEHNR, FQNEAQ (reference sequence). Combining a sample-barcoded 5' primer with a J-beta primer mix, a second PCR ran for about 7 to 11 cycles. Every cDNA molecule bore a tag from a template-switch adaptor containing 12 random nucleotides. TCRdb reprocessed the 5' RACE reads with MiXCR, giving one entry per CDR3 protein. The repertoire holds hundreds of thousands of distinct CDR3 sequences, with around half as singletons. In the case of this clonotype: What it binds is unknown.

General study findings and limits: There were more naive CD4+ cells and higher diversity in long-lived donors than in aged donors. Measured against age, TCR beta diversity per million T cells decreased in a roughly linear manner.

The V gene is TRBV7-9, the J gene TRBJ2-7; 9 bases agree with TRBD1. The sample taken for sequencing was blood. The TCR comes from a woman in her sixties in good health. CDR3 bases: TGTGCCAGCAGCTTAGTTGGACAGGGGACCTACGAGCAGTACTTC. Translating it yields CASSLVGQGTYEQYF.